This entry is about one TCR beta chain. The data originate from a study of blood T cell repertoires in COVID-19. On the study more broadly: Samples came from the United States, Italy and Spain, spanning acute and convalescent COVID-19. From T cells, B-cell-depleted T cells, or PBMCs came the material, which was cDNA or gDNA.

The germline V and J ends were trimmed by 0 bases and 2 bases, with 11 bases remaining between them. The CDR3 spans 15 residues. CDR1 is SGDLS, CDR2 YYNGEE, per germline. Authors' processing steps: How many nucleated cells were present was estimated from reference gene primer amplification. The data were produced by immunoSEQ multiplex PCR, yet TCRdb's version contains in-frame clones alone and is incomplete. V and J calls and clone size are as listed in that table; D and trimming were resolved from the DNA. This table holds approximately 210,000 clones, roughly 85% found once. What was sequenced was peripheral blood. J is TRBJ2-5 and V is TRBV9, with D possibly being TRBD2 (6 bases). The sequence was collected from a woman between 65 and 79 years old with active or convalescent COVID-19. CDR3 region: CASSVGASAQETQYF. DNA of the CDR3: TGTGCCAGCAGCGTAGGGGCTAGCGCTCAAGAGACCCAGTACTTC.